The sequence of this T cell receptor (beta chain) was determined in a study of T cells after yellow fever vaccination. Looking at the study overall: Preparation of fractions with low cell numbers was performed using SMART-Seq v4 Ultra Low Input.

The J segment lost 4 bases and the V segment lost 3 bases, leaving 10 bases of the junction unmatched. This CDR3 has 16 amino acids. Study-wide points: Secondary responses were weaker yet peaked faster, day 5 versus 15. Most clones from primary vaccination were detected again post-booster (96% CD4, about 88% CD8).

By 5'RACE template switching, TCR cDNA was produced, with a universal primer site and UMIs added in the process. Each CDR3 protein is one row after TCRdb ran MiXCR on the 5' RACE reads. The repertoire holds hundreds of thousands of distinct CDR3 sequences, around 12% seen once, with about 15% in the top ten. Regarding this clonotype: Its antigen is still unknown.

This sequence was found in a man between 25 and 39 years old who received the YFV17D yellow fever vaccine. The chain combines TRBV12-3 or TRBV12-4 with TRBJ1-1, with 8 bases matching TRBD1. The sample in question was PBMCs, obtained on the day of the yellow fever booster vaccination. This chain's CDR3 is CASSFLLRGRPTEAFF. For the CDR3, the DNA is TGTGCCAGCAGTTTCCTTCTCAGGGGGCGACCCACTGAAGCTTTCTTT.